Listed here are 21 T cell receptor beta chains from one sample, sequenced in a study of T cell repertoires in cytomegalovirus infection. Each CDR3 protein is one row after TCRdb ran MiXCR on the reads. The sample lists a few hundred thousand distinct CDR3 sequences, approximately 26% seen once, with approximately 13% in the top ten. Sequencing input: PBMCs. The receptors come from a human donor in good health (CMV status not recorded). Some clones in this sample may be carry-over from other donors' samples.

The chain couples TRBV4-1 to TRBJ2-5, with D perhaps TRBD1 (5 bases). Germline CDR1 and CDR2: MGHRA and YSYEKL. V dropped 3 bases and J dropped 7 bases, with 24 bases sitting between them. The CDR3 totals 17 residues. CDR3 bases: TGCGCCAGCAGCCATCCCAGAGGCTCAGGGCCTTCAGGGACCCAGTACTTC. Its translation: CASSHPRGSGPSGTQYF.

There are many counts of this clonotype. The chain is built from TRBV7-8 and TRBJ2-5; 7 positions agree with TRBD2. The V segment lost 5 bases and the J segment 5 bases; nucleotides outside the gene matches: 2. Germline V gene data show CDR1 as SGHVS and CDR2 as FQNEAQ. CDR3 length: 12 residues. The DNA of the CDR3 is TGTGCCAGCAGCCCCGGGAGGGAGACCCAGTACTTC. This codes for CASSPGRETQYF.

The chain combines TRBV4-2 with TRBJ2-3, with a weak D call TRBD2 (7 bases). Germline assignment: CDR1 LGHNA and CDR2 YNFKEQ. V was pared by 2 bases and J by 4 bases, with 16 bases between. CDR3 size: 16 residues. CDR3 in DNA: TGTGCCAGCAGCCAATCACTGGAAGGGGGGGCAGATACGCAGTATTTT. This codes for CASSQSLEGGADTQYF.

This clonotype showed up just a few times. The gene calls are TRBV28 and TRBJ1-2, with D possibly matching TRBD1 (6 bases). The V end was cut by 1 base, the J end by 4 bases, with 16 bases between. The CDR3 consists of 16 residues. Germline V CDR1 and CDR2: MDHEN, SYDVKM. The DNA for the CDR3 is TGTGCCAGCAGTTTATCCGCCCGGACAGATGTCTATGGCTACACCTTC. It codes for CASSLSARTDVYGYTF.

The chain recombines TRBV6-2 or TRBV6-3 with TRBJ1-4; 7 nucleotides agree with TRBD1. Germline values: CDR1 MNHEY, CDR2 SVGEGT. V trimming: 10 bases; J trimming: 2 bases; junction bases outside the gene matches: 13. The CDR3 is made up of 16 amino acids. This chain's CDR3 is CANRAGQDHTNEKLFF. DNA for the CDR3: TGTGCCAACAGAGCAGGACAGGACCATACTAATGAAAAACTGTTTTTT.

J is TRBJ2-3 and V is TRBV11-2; D ambiguous. This CDR3 has 11 residues. Germline-derived CDR1 and CDR2 are SGHAT and FQNNGV. The V gene lost 3 bases and the J gene lost 7 bases, with 5 bases spanning the gap. Written as DNA, the CDR3 is TGTGCCAGCAGCTTCGGTCATACGCAGTATTTT. Translated, it gives CASSFGHTQYF.

A few counts support this clonotype. This chain joins TRBV27 and TRBJ2-7, with 7 bases identical to TRBD2. The CDR3 runs to 15 residues. The germline V gene has CDR1 MNHEY and CDR2 SMNVEV (reference sequence). V lost 2 bases, J lost 2 bases, and 6 bases stayed unmatched. The CDR3 nucleotides are TGTGCCAGCAGTTTAGTGGCGGGAGCGGCCTACGAGCAGTACGTC. Its protein product is CASSLVAGAAYEQYV.

This clonotype showed up many times. The chain uses TRBV7-2 and TRBJ2-5; D is perhaps TRBD1 (6 bases). Germline CDR1 SGHTA, CDR2 FQGNSA. CDR3 length: 13 residues. Between the trimmed V and J ends, which lost 2 bases and 5 bases, there was a span of 9 bases. CDR3 nucleotide sequence: TGTGCCAGCAGCTTAAATCAGGGGGAGACCCAGTACTTC. Its translation is CASSLNQGETQYF. Together with reference TRBV7-2 and TRBJ2-5, the CDR3 gives the full variable domain: GAGVSQSPSNKVTEKGKDVELRCDPISGHTALYWYRQSLGQGLEFLIYFQGNSAPDKSGLPSDRFSAERTGGSVSTLTIQRTQQEDSAVYLCASSLNQGETQYFGPGTRLLVL.

The V and J genes are TRBV18 and TRBJ2-6; a possible D gene is TRBD2 (5 bases). Trimming pared 1 base from V and 0 bases from J, leaving 7 bases between. Germline lookup yields CDR1 KGHSH and CDR2 LQKENI. The CDR3 totals 16 residues. The CDR3 is CASSPRRDSGANVLTF. CDR3 bases: TGTGCCAGCTCACCACGTCGGGACTCTGGGGCCAACGTCCTGACTTTC.

A few counts support this clonotype. The chain has TRBV20-1 and TRBJ2-1, with 12 nucleotides matching TRBD2. There are 16 residues in the CDR3. The germline gives CDR1 DFQATT, CDR2 SNEGSKA (reference sequence). The junction had 12 bases not matched to a gene; V was cut back by 4 bases and J by 8 bases. The CDR3 DNA sequence: TGCAGTGCTACCTCTGAAGGACTAGCGGGATCGGATGAGCAGTTCTTC. Translated: CSATSEGLAGSDEQFF.

The table lists this clonotype with a few counts. The V and J genes are TRBV7-9 and TRBJ2-7, with D tentatively TRBD1 (6 bases). The V and J ends lost 5 bases and 0 bases respectively, with 11 bases between them. The germline CDR1 and CDR2 sequences are SEHNR and FQNEAQ (reference sequence). This CDR3 region has 14 residues. The CDR3 protein is CASSVGQYSYEQYV. CDR3 nucleotides: TGTGCCAGCAGCGTCGGACAGTACTCCTACGAGCAGTACGTC.

The genes are TRBV18 and TRBJ1-1, with TRBD1 as a possible D gene (5 bases). The CDR3 is made up of 18 amino acids. The germline V and J ends were trimmed by 1 base and 0 bases, with 18 bases remaining between them. Germline CDR1 KGHSH, CDR2 LQKENI. The CDR3 DNA is TGTGCCAGCTCACCACGAGAGGCAGGCCTCAGGGTGAACACTGAAGCTTTCTTT. Residues: CASSPREAGLRVNTEAFF.

The chain uses TRBV28 and TRBJ1-1; 7 nucleotides align to TRBD1. Looked up from germline, CDR1 is MDHEN and CDR2 is SYDVKM. The junction had 6 bases not matched to a gene; V was cut back by 4 bases and J by 1 base. This CDR3 is 15 amino acids long. In DNA form, the CDR3 reads TGTGCCAGCAGTTCCGCGGACAGGTGGAACACTGAAGCTTTCTTT. Translation: CASSSADRWNTEAFF. The variable domain in full, with the rest retrieved from reference TRBV28 and TRBJ1-1, is DVKVTQSSRYLVKRTGEKVFLECVQDMDHENMFWYRQDPGLGLRLIYFSYDVKMKEKGDIPEGYSVSREKKERFSLILESASTNQTSMYLCASSSADRWNTEAFFGQGTRLTVV.

The chain couples TRBV5-1 to TRBJ2-2; the match to TRBD1 covers 7 bases. The trim removed 2 bases at V and 6 bases at J, leaving 10 bases unmatched. CDR1 is SGHRS and CDR2 is YFSETQ in the germline V gene. This CDR3 is 16 amino acids long. CDR3: CASSFPTGVGSGELFF. The DNA for the CDR3 is TGCGCCAGCAGCTTCCCTACAGGGGTGGGCTCCGGGGAGCTGTTTTTT.

In its sample, this clonotype was seen a few times. The chain couples TRBV29-1 to TRBJ2-3; 12 nucleotides agree with TRBD1. CDR1 and CDR2 from the germline V gene are SQVTM and ANQGSEA. This CDR3 region has 17 residues. V trimming: 4 bases; J trimming: 6 bases; junction bases outside the gene matches: 14. The CDR3 nucleotides are TGCAGCGTTGCTAGGTTATTCGGGACAGGGGGCTCGGATACGCAGTATTTT. This sequence encodes CSVARLFGTGGSDTQYF.

V is TRBV19 and J is TRBJ1-2; D uncertain. Germline CDR1 and CDR2: LNHDA and SQIVND (reference sequence). This CDR3 comprises 15 residues. V was trimmed by 2 bases and J by 0 bases, leaving 10 bases between them. In DNA form, the CDR3 reads TGTGCCAGTAGTATACGGCGTGCGGCTAACTATGGCTACACCTTC. Protein: CASSIRRAANYGYTF.

V usage is TRBV6-2 or TRBV6-3 and J usage is TRBJ1-1; 10 nucleotides align to TRBD1. This CDR3 is built from 18 residues. With V trimmed by 2 bases and J by 6 bases, 15 bases remained unmatched. Germline lookup yields CDR1 MNHEY and CDR2 SVGEGT. CDR3 sequence (DNA): TGTGCCAGCAGTTACACAACGAATCGACAGGGGGCATTGGCTGAAGCTTTCTTT. This codes for CASSYTTNRQGALAEAFF.

This clonotype was observed a single time. It may be a read error: a sequence one base away is much more abundant. This chain links TRBV7-2 with TRBJ1-1, with 7 bases aligning to TRBD1. With 5 bases clipped from V and 3 bases from J, the junction kept 12 bases outside the gene matches. This CDR3 is built from 16 residues. From germline, CDR1 is SGHTA and CDR2 FQGNSA. CDR3 coding DNA: TGTGCCAGCAGCCAGAGACAGGGACGAGCGTACACTGAAGCTTTCTTT. The encoded protein is CASSQRQGRAYTEAFF.

Concerning this clonotype: This may arise from a read error, as a much more abundant clone is one base away. This CDR3 is missing its conserved last phenylalanine or tryptophan, likely due to a read error. This chain connects TRBV12-5 to TRBJ2-1, with 14 bases identical to TRBD2. V was pared by 0 bases and J by 1 base, with 11 bases of the junction left unmatched. In germline, CDR1 is LGHNT, CDR2 FRNRAP. This CDR3 is 21 amino acids long. The CDR3 DNA follows: TGTGCTAGTGGTTTGGTAGCTGGGACTAGCGGGAGACCAGATTCCTACAATGAGCAGTTCTTA. It encodes CASGLVAGTSGRPDSYNEQFL.

Notes on this clonotype: A clone one base away is much larger, so this may be a read error. The chain has TRBV7-2 and TRBJ2-2; the match to TRBD1 covers 8 bases. Trimming took 3 bases from V and 10 from J; bases not matched to a gene: 7. The CDR3 extends over 14 amino acids. CDR1 is SGHTA and CDR2 is FQGNSA in the germline V gene. The CDR3 protein is CASSLDRANEELFF. CDR3 DNA sequence: TGTGCCAGCAGCTTGGACAGGGCAAACGAGGAGCTGTTTTTT.

J is TRBJ2-1 and V is TRBV6-6; 7 nucleotides align to TRBD1. The V gene end was trimmed by 7 bases and the J gene end by 4 bases; junction bases not matched to a gene: 10. Per germline, CDR1 MNHNY and CDR2 SVGAGI (reference sequence). CDR3 length equals 15 residues. In nucleotides, the CDR3 is TGTGCCAGCACCTACAGGGGAACTGTTTACAATGAGCAGTTCTTC. Translation: CASTYRGTVYNEQFF.